These 8 T cell receptor beta chains were sequenced from one sample in a study of PD-L1 blockade in urothelial cancer. Sequencing used immunoSEQ multiplex PCR; TCRdb keeps in-frame clones, though not all of them. The table lists tens of thousands of clones, nearly 90% of them singletons. The time point was: pretreatment peripheral blood. Specimen: PBMCs, collected around atezolizumab (anti-PD-L1) treatment. The source is a man aged 55 to 70 with urothelial cancer.

This chain joins TRBV7-9 and TRBJ2-7; 8 bases agree with TRBD1. CDR1 and CDR2 (germline): SEHNR, FQNEAQ (reference sequence). V was clipped by 7 bases and J by 5 bases; unmatched bases: 10. The CDR3 consists of 14 residues. The CDR3 spells CASTLTGAAHEQYF. The CDR3 DNA reads as TGTGCCAGCACCCTGACAGGGGCAGCCCACGAGCAGTACTTC.

The rearrangement uses TRBV6-5 and TRBJ1-6, with unresolved D. Trimming left V 5 bases short and J 10 bases short, with 9 bases between. The CDR3 runs 12 residues. From germline, CDR1 is MNHEY and CDR2 SVGAGI. Here the CDR3 reads CASSAGSSPLHF. The CDR3 DNA sequence: TGTGCCAGCAGTGCCGGGTCCTCACCCCTCCACTTT.

The chain joins TRBV13 to TRBJ1-2, with D tentatively TRBD1 (5 bases). This CDR3 has 14 residues. The germline V gene has CDR1 PRHDT and CDR2 FYEKMQ (reference sequence). Trimming shortened V by 3 bases and J by 5 bases, and 13 bases separated the two germline ends. This chain's CDR3 is CASSFRGRGYGYTF. The CDR3 DNA sequence: TGTGCCAGCAGCTTTAGGGGTCGGGGGTATGGCTACACCTTC.

The V and J genes are TRBV11-2 and TRBJ1-3; 9 bases are shared with TRBD1. V was pared by 4 bases and J by 1 base, with 5 bases of the junction left unmatched. The CDR3 runs to 16 residues. The germline CDR1 and CDR2 sequences are SGHAT and FQNNGV. The CDR3 DNA sequence: TGTGCCAGCAGCTCAATACAGGGGGCGTCTGGAAACACCATATATTTT. As protein: CASSSIQGASGNTIYF.

The V gene is TRBV28, the J gene TRBJ2-7; TRBD1 agrees at 10 bases. This CDR3 region has 12 residues. Germline CDR1 MDHEN, CDR2 SYDVKM. V was pared by 8 bases and J by 3 bases, with 1 base of the junction left unmatched. The DNA of the CDR3 is TGTGCCAGCTGGACAGGGGGCTACGAGCAGTACTTC. Residues: CASWTGGYEQYF. Supplemented by reference TRBV28 and TRBJ2-7, the full variable domain reads DVKVTQSSRYLVKRTGEKVFLECVQDMDHENMFWYRQDPGLGLRLIYFSYDVKMKEKGDIPEGYSVSREKKERFSLILESASTNQTSMYLCASWTGGYEQYFGPGTRLTVT.

V usage is TRBV11-2 and J usage is TRBJ2-7, with 9 nucleotides matching TRBD2. In germline, CDR1 is SGHAT, CDR2 FQNNGV. This CDR3 region has 15 residues. V lost 5 bases to trimming and J lost 4 bases; unmatched junction nucleotides: 9. The CDR3 region is CASSPRRLAGYEQYF. CDR3 bases: TGTGCCAGCAGCCCCAGGCGTCTAGCGGGATACGAGCAGTACTTC.

This chain joins TRBV28 and TRBJ2-2; TRBD1 might be the D (7 bases). The CDR3 spans 14 residues. CDR1 is MDHEN, CDR2 SYDVKM, per germline. The V end lost 4 bases, the J end lost 9 bases, and 15 bases lay between the germline ends. The CDR3 spells CASSSTGEVRELFF. Here the CDR3 DNA reads TGTGCCAGCAGTTCCACAGGGGAGGTCCGGGAGCTGTTTTTT.

The CDR3 protein is CASSRTSGGASDTQYF. The CDR3 bases are TGTGCCAGCAGTAGGACTAGCGGGGGGGCCTCAGATACGCAGTATTTT. V and J are TRBV9 and TRBJ2-3; 15 nucleotides align to TRBD2. This CDR3 has 16 residues. Unmatched junction bases numbered 5, after V lost 5 bases and J lost 4 bases. CDR1 is SGDLS and CDR2 is YYNGEE in the germline V gene.